This T cell receptor beta chain comes out of a study of blood T cell repertoires in COVID-19. Across the study: Material from acute and convalescent COVID-19 was sourced from the United States, Italy and Spain. Sample material is recorded as cDNA or gDNA derived from T cells, B-cell-depleted T cells, or PBMCs.

In this sample, this clone turned up once. Source study methods: Researchers report that nucleated cell counts were estimated from reference gene primer amplification. Sequencing used immunoSEQ multiplex PCR; TCRdb keeps in-frame clones, though not all of them. The V and J calls and the clone size are those of that table, but D and trimming were determined from the DNA. Altogether hundreds of thousands of clones are present, 70% to 90% being singletons, with the ten largest covering more than 4%. The V and J ends lost 2 bases and 8 bases respectively, with 10 bases between them. CDR3 length: 13 amino acids. Germline loops: CDR1 SEHNR, CDR2 FQNEAQ (reference sequence). Enrolled through a virtual design, the participants were between roughly 18 and 100 years of age and came from 24 US areas.

The chain combines TRBV7-9 with TRBJ2-1, with a tentative D call TRBD2 (5 bases). The sequenced sample was PBMCs or T cells enriched from blood (not recorded which). This receptor was obtained from a woman aged 25 to 39 who had been exposed to COVID-19. The CDR3 DNA reads as TGTGCCAGCAGCTTACCGGCCGGGGATGAGCAGTTCTTC. Amino acids: CASSLPAGDEQFF.